The 26 T cell receptor beta chains in this list originate from one sample, sequenced in a study of shared clonotypes between healthy human individuals. Produced via immunoSEQ multiplex PCR; TCRdb's table is partial and in-frame only. The profile shows approximately 980,000 clones, approximately 80% of them singletons. Sample: memory CD4+ T cells sorted from blood. The subset is: CD45RA-negative fraction. These receptors were obtained from a man aged 18 to 29 in good health.

The rearrangement uses TRBV5-1 and TRBJ2-6; possibly TRBD1 for D (5 bases). Germline loops: CDR1 SGHRS, CDR2 YFSETQ. This CDR3 region has 15 residues. V lost 5 bases to trimming and J lost 4 bases, with 13 bases between them. CDR3 residues: CASRLQGTGANVLTF. The CDR3 DNA follows: TGCGCCAGCAGGTTGCAGGGAACCGGGGCCAACGTCCTGACTTTC.

This clone was observed a single time. The chain employs TRBV27 and TRBJ2-3; D might be TRBD1 (5 bases). Germline CDR1 reads MNHEY; CDR2 reads SMNVEV (reference sequence). Trimming removed 6 bases from V and 4 bases from J, with 11 bases in between. This CDR3 has 13 amino acids. This chain's CDR3 is CASRVLRADTQYF. CDR3 sequence (DNA): TGTGCCAGCAGAGTTCTCAGGGCAGATACGCAGTATTTT.

The sample holds one count of this clone. The rearrangement uses TRBV29-1 and TRBJ1-4, with no clear D. This CDR3 contains 12 residues. The germline V gene encodes CDR1 SQVTM and CDR2 ANQGSEA. With 4 bases removed from V and 7 bases from J, the gap between germline ends came to 10 bases. CDR3 amino acids: CSVVRWGEKLFF. The CDR3 DNA is TGCAGCGTTGTCAGATGGGGTGAAAAACTGTTTTTT.

The V and J genes are TRBV18 and TRBJ2-7; 9 bases are shared with TRBD1. This CDR3 spans 16 amino acids. Unmatched junction bases numbered 9, after V lost 3 bases and J lost 3 bases. Germline V lookup: CDR1 KGHSH, CDR2 LQKENI. CDR3 nucleotides: TGTGCCAGCTCACCGCTAACCGGGACAGGGATCTACGAGCAGTACTTC. Its protein is CASSPLTGTGIYEQYF. Full variable domain (remainder filled in from reference TRBV18 and TRBJ2-7): NAGVMQNPRHLVRRRGQEARLRCSPMKGHSHVYWYRQLPEEGLKFMVYLQKENIIDESGMPKERFSAEFPKEGPSILRIQQVVRGDSAAYFCASSPLTGTGIYEQYFGPGTRLTVT.

In its sample, this clone was seen many times. The chain has TRBV18 and TRBJ2-7; D possibly matches TRBD1 or TRBD2 (5 bases each). V lost 1 base and J lost 6, with 10 bases in between. The CDR3 consists of 13 residues. Looked up from germline, CDR1 is KGHSH and CDR2 is LQKENI. CDR3 sequence reads: CASSPRDQAEQYF. The CDR3 DNA reads TGTGCCAGCTCACCACGGGACCAAGCCGAGCAGTACTTC. Full variable domain (rest looked up from reference TRBV18 and TRBJ2-7): NAGVMQNPRHLVRRRGQEARLRCSPMKGHSHVYWYRQLPEEGLKFMVYLQKENIIDESGMPKERFSAEFPKEGPSILRIQQVVRGDSAAYFCASSPRDQAEQYFGPGTRLTVT.

J is TRBJ1-2 and V is TRBV7-8, with D possibly being TRBD1 (5 bases). The CDR3 sequence is 15 residues long. Germline V gives CDR1 SGHVS, CDR2 FQNEAQ. Trimming took 5 bases from V and 3 from J, leaving 16 bases between them. CDR3 sequence: CASSPAVGGYYGYTF. The CDR3 region has the DNA TGTGCCAGCAGCCCCGCGGTCGGGGGATACTATGGCTACACCTTC.

This clone was seen a handful of times. V gene TRBV30 combines with J gene TRBJ1-6; TRBD1 might be the D (6 bases). Trimming took off 2 bases at V and 10 bases at J, with 15 bases between the two ends. Germline V lookup: CDR1 GTSNPN, CDR2 SVGIG (reference sequence). The CDR3 length is 14 residues. CDR3 protein: CAWSSRTANSPLHF. CDR3 in DNA: TGTGCCTGGAGTTCTAGGACAGCGAACTCACCCCTCCACTTT.

Note on this clone: The sample contains more than one DNA sequence encoding this CDR3. The chain combines TRBV9 with TRBJ2-2; 7 bases line up with TRBD1. Germline CDR1 SGDLS, CDR2 YYNGEE. CDR3 length equals 15 residues. Unmatched junction bases numbered 2, after V lost 3 bases and J lost 0 bases. Here the CDR3 reads CASSAGTANTGELFF. The CDR3 coding sequence is TGTGCCAGCAGCGCCGGGACAGCGAACACCGGGGAGCTGTTTTTT.

The chain is built from TRBV27 and TRBJ1-2; the match to TRBD1 covers 9 bases. The CDR3 length is 14 residues. CDR1 MNHEY and CDR2 SMNVEV come from the germline V gene (reference sequence). V lost 6 bases, J lost 5 bases, and 7 bases stayed unmatched. The CDR3 region is CASSKRTGEYGYTF. The DNA of the CDR3 is TGTGCCAGCAGCAAACGGACAGGGGAGTATGGCTACACCTTC.

The V gene is TRBV7-9, the J gene TRBJ2-2; 8 nucleotides align to TRBD1. The trim removed 3 bases at V and 3 bases at J, leaving 9 bases unmatched. The CDR3 has 17 residues. Germline values: CDR1 SEHNR, CDR2 FQNEAQ (reference sequence). The chain's CDR3 is CASSFGSGGRDTGELFF. In DNA form, the CDR3 reads TGTGCCAGCAGCTTTGGATCAGGGGGCAGGGACACCGGGGAGCTGTTTTTT.

The CDR3 loop is CASSPGLGFTDTQYF. The CDR3 nucleotides are TGTGCCAGCAGCCCGGGACTAGGTTTTACAGATACGCAGTATTTT. The rearrangement joins TRBV5-4 to TRBJ2-3; 8 nucleotides align to TRBD2. CDR3 size: 15 residues. With 4 bases clipped from V and 3 bases from J, the junction kept 7 bases outside the gene matches. Germline assignment: CDR1 SGHNT and CDR2 YYREEE (reference sequence).

V and J are TRBV14 and TRBJ1-3; D may be TRBD1 (6 bases). The germline V gene has CDR1 SGHDN and CDR2 FVKESK. V was cut by 0 bases and J by 5 bases, with 11 bases left in between. The CDR3 has 15 residues. CDR3 loop: CASSQDLGQRNTIYF. In nucleotides, the CDR3 is TGTGCCAGCAGCCAAGATTTAGGACAGCGAAACACCATATATTTT.

The genes are TRBV7-6 and TRBJ2-7, with D perhaps TRBD2 (6 bases). Germline V CDR1 and CDR2: SGHVS, FNYEAQ. This CDR3 spans 16 amino acids. The V and J ends lost 1 base and 6 bases respectively, with 19 bases between them. The CDR3 spells CASSLGVGLSPLEQYF. CDR3 DNA sequence: TGTGCCAGCAGCTTAGGAGTGGGACTCTCCCCCCTCGAGCAGTACTTC.

V usage is TRBV2 and J usage is TRBJ1-1, with D tentatively TRBD1 (5 bases). CDR3 length equals 12 residues. Germline V gene lookup returns CDR1 SNHLY and CDR2 FYNNEI. The V and J ends lost 8 bases and 4 bases respectively, with 11 bases between them. CDR3 coding DNA: TGTGCCAGCCGTACAGGATCCACTGAAGCTTTCTTT. Translated: CASRTGSTEAFF.

This chain connects TRBV28 to TRBJ1-4; TRBD1 might be the D (6 bases). V gave up 7 bases and J gave up 7 bases, with 19 bases separating them. The germline V gene encodes CDR1 MDHEN and CDR2 SYDVKM. This CDR3 has 15 residues. This chain's CDR3 is CASTQPGGLGEKLFF. Written as DNA, the CDR3 is TGTGCCAGCACCCAGCCTGGGGGGCTTGGTGAAAAACTGTTTTTT.

This clone was found many times. Additional DNA sequences in this sample encode the identical CDR3. CDR3 loop: CASSLGPLETQYF. The CDR3 bases are TGTGCCAGCAGCTTAGGACCGTTGGAGACCCAGTACTTC. The chain links TRBV7-2 to TRBJ2-5, with D uncertain. The CDR3 is 13 residues long. Looked up from germline, CDR1 is SGHTA and CDR2 is FQGNSA. The germline V and J ends were trimmed by 1 base and 5 bases, with 8 bases remaining between them. The full variable domain, completed using reference TRBV7-2 and TRBJ2-5, is GAGVSQSPSNKVTEKGKDVELRCDPISGHTALYWYRQSLGQGLEFLIYFQGNSAPDKSGLPSDRFSAERTGGSVSTLTIQRTQQEDSAVYLCASSLGPLETQYFGPGTRLLVL.

The chain joins TRBV10-1 to TRBJ2-3; 9 nucleotides agree with TRBD2. V was pared by 3 bases and J by 1 base, with 2 bases of the junction left unmatched. In germline, CDR1 is WNHNN, CDR2 SYGVQD (reference sequence). The CDR3 loop spans 15 amino acids. The CDR3: CASSELAGGTDTQYF. CDR3 DNA sequence: TGCGCCAGCAGTGAATTAGCGGGGGGCACAGATACGCAGTATTTT.

The V call is TRBV5-8, the J call TRBJ2-5; TRBD2 might be the D (5 bases). V lost 4 bases and J 8 bases, leaving 12 bases between the germline ends. The CDR3 totals 12 residues. Germline V CDR1 and CDR2: SGHTS, YDEGEE. This chain's CDR3 is CASSDIRTTQYF. The CDR3 DNA sequence: TGTGCCAGCAGCGATATTCGGACTACCCAGTACTTC.

This clone was observed a single time. This rearrangement joins TRBV7-2 to TRBJ2-3; D is ambiguous. The germline V gene has CDR1 SGHTA and CDR2 FQGNSA. The CDR3 totals 12 residues. Deletions cut 5 bases from V and 10 bases from J, with 13 bases between. CDR3 region: CASSLLSGAQYF. CDR3 DNA sequence: TGTGCCAGCAGCCTCCTCTCTGGGGCGCAGTATTTT.

A few counts support this clone. V and J are TRBV5-5 and TRBJ2-3, with 7 bases that match TRBD1. In germline, CDR1 is SGHKS, CDR2 YYEKEE (reference sequence). This CDR3 spans 14 amino acids. The J segment lost 2 bases and the V segment lost 4 bases, leaving 4 bases of the junction unmatched. The CDR3 DNA reads as TGTGCCAGCAGCCCGACAGGGATCACAGATACGCAGTATTTT. It is translated as CASSPTGITDTQYF.

CDR3 residues: CASSYSIGSYEQYF. The CDR3 DNA is TGTGCCAGCAGTTACTCGATAGGCTCCTACGAGCAGTACTTC. The chain recombines TRBV6-5 with TRBJ2-7; unclear D gene. Germline assignment: CDR1 MNHEY and CDR2 SVGAGI. The CDR3 covers 14 residues. The V gene lost 0 bases and the J gene lost 0 bases, with 6 bases spanning the gap.

As concerns this clone: The germline gene is not matched at one end of the junction; a read error may be the cause. CDR3 in amino acids: CASSLTSTGELFF. The CDR3 nucleotides are TGTGCTAGCAGCTTGACGAGCACCGGGGAGCTGTTTTTT. The rearrangement joins TRBV7-7 to TRBJ2-2; D is uncertain. Germline CDR1 reads SSHAT; CDR2 reads FNYEAQ (reference sequence). CDR3 length: 13 residues.

The genes are TRBV4-3 and TRBJ2-7; D may be TRBD2 (6 bases). The CDR3 spans 16 residues. V was pared by 4 bases and J by 6 bases, with 22 bases between. The germline gives CDR1 LGHNA, CDR2 YSLEER. The CDR3 reads CASSRGGAGLAIEQYF. The CDR3 nucleotides are TGCGCCAGCAGCCGGGGTGGGGCGGGACTGGCCATCGAGCAGTACTTC.

The CDR3 region is CASSLGQPPVVGELFF. The DNA for the CDR3 is TGTGCCAGCAGCTTAGGGCAACCGCCCGTTGTCGGGGAGCTGTTTTTT. The chain combines TRBV7-2 with TRBJ2-2; no definite D call. CDR3 length: 16 residues. The germline V and J ends were trimmed by 1 base and 7 bases, with 16 bases remaining between them. Germline lookup yields CDR1 SGHTA and CDR2 FQGNSA.

The CDR3: CASSLIRGTGELFF. The CDR3 nucleotides read TGTGCCAGCAGCTTGATCAGGGGTACCGGGGAGCTGTTTTTT. The chain links TRBV7-8 to TRBJ2-2; maybe TRBD1 (6 bases). The ends were cut back, 3 bases at V and 5 bases at J, with 10 bases in the middle. CDR1 SGHVS and CDR2 FQNEAQ come from the germline V gene. The CDR3 is made up of 14 amino acids.

The genes are TRBV7-9 and TRBJ2-5; TRBD1 is a possible D gene (5 bases). With 4 bases removed from V and 3 bases from J, the gap between germline ends came to 18 bases. Looked up from germline, CDR1 is SEHNR and CDR2 is FQNEAQ (reference sequence). The CDR3 is made up of 16 amino acids. The CDR3 protein is CASSSNNRSWEETQYF. CDR3 coding DNA: TGTGCCAGCAGCTCAAACAACAGGTCCTGGGAAGAGACCCAGTACTTC.